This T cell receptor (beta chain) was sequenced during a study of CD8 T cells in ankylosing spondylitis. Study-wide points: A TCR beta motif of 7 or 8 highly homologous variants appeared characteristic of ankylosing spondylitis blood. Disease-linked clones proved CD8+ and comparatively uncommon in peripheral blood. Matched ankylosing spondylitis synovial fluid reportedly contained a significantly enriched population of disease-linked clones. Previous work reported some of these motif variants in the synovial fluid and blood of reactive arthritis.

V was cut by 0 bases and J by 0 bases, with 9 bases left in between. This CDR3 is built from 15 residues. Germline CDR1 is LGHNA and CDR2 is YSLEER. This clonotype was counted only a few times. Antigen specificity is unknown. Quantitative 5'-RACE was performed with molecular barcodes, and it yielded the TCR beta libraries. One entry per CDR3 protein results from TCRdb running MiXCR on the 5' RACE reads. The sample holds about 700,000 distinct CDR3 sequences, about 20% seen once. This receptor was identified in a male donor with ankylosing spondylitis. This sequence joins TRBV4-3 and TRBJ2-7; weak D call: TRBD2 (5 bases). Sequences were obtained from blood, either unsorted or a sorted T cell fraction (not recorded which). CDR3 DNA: TGCGCCAGCAGCCAAGATGGAGGCCCCTCCTACGAGCAGTACTTC. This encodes CASSQDGGPSYEQYF.